The 18 T cell receptor beta chains presented below share a single source sample, sequenced in a study of blood T cell repertoires in COVID-19. TCRdb's table, derived via immunoSEQ multiplex PCR, lists solely in-frame clones and lacks some. The sample yields 80,000 to 100,000 clones, about 80% seen once. The sequencing input was peripheral blood. The source is a man between 65 and 85 years old with acute or convalescent COVID-19.

The rearrangement joins TRBV19 to TRBJ2-7; 9 nucleotides match TRBD1. The CDR3 length is 14 residues. Trimming removed 2 bases from V and 3 bases from J; junction bases left unmatched: 2. Germline values: CDR1 LNHDA, CDR2 SQIVND (reference sequence). The CDR3 sequence is CASSIRTGDYEQYF. CDR3 sequence (DNA): TGTGCCAGTAGTATAAGGACAGGGGACTACGAGCAGTACTTC. Together with reference TRBV19 and TRBJ2-7, the CDR3 gives the full variable domain: DGGITQSPKYLFRKEGQNVTLSCEQNLNHDAMYWYRQDPGQGLRLIYYSQIVNDFQKGDIAEGYSVSREKKESFPLTVTSAQKNPTAFYLCASSIRTGDYEQYFGPGTRLTVT.

This clone appeared a few times. V usage is TRBV29-1 and J usage is TRBJ1-6; possible D gene TRBD1, 5 bases. The CDR3 totals 13 residues. Trimming removed 5 bases from V and 3 bases from J, with 8 bases in between. Germline V CDR1 and CDR2: SQVTM, ANQGSEA. The CDR3 DNA reads as TGCAGCGTTAAGCAGGGCTATAATTCACCCCTCCACTTT. Protein sequence: CSVKQGYNSPLHF.

V and J are TRBV28 and TRBJ1-2; D uncertain. Per germline, CDR1 MDHEN and CDR2 SYDVKM. Trimming removed 3 bases at V and 2 bases at J, with 19 bases between. The CDR3 contains 17 residues. The CDR3 spells CASSFEVTLWQNYGYTF. The CDR3 nucleotides are TGTGCCAGCAGTTTTGAGGTGACCCTATGGCAGAACTATGGCTACACCTTC.

The genes are TRBV4-1 and TRBJ2-6; D remains ambiguous. V was clipped by 5 bases and J by 0 bases, with 11 bases between them. The germline gives CDR1 MGHRA, CDR2 YSYEKL. CDR3 length: 16 amino acids. The CDR3 DNA is TGCGCCAGCAGCATGCTAGGAAGCTCTGGGGCCAACGTCCTGACTTTC. Translation gives CASSMLGSSGANVLTF.

With respect to this clone: The same CDR3 arises from other DNA sequences in this sample as well. The chain uses TRBV27 and TRBJ1-2; D might be TRBD1 (5 bases). Trimming took off 2 bases at V and 3 bases at J, with 7 bases between the two ends. The CDR3 length is 13 residues. The germline V gene encodes CDR1 MNHEY and CDR2 SMNVEV (reference sequence). In nucleotides, the CDR3 is TGTGCCAGCAGTTTAGGCAGGGACTATGGCTACACCTTC. Amino acid sequence: CASSLGRDYGYTF.

The chain uses TRBV6-5 and TRBJ1-2, with 7 bases lining up with TRBD1. J was trimmed by 6 bases and V by 7 bases; bases with no gene match: 14. The CDR3 has 15 amino acids. Looked up from germline, CDR1 is MNHEY and CDR2 is SVGAGI. CDR3 amino acids: CASTPRGTGEDGYTF. The CDR3 DNA is TGTGCCAGCACCCCGAGGGGAACAGGGGAGGATGGCTACACCTTC.

This sequence joins TRBV5-1 and TRBJ2-7; 9 nucleotides agree with TRBD1. The V gene's germline CDR1 is SGHRS and CDR2 YFSETQ. The CDR3 consists of 16 residues. Trimming took 0 bases from V and 5 from J; bases not matched to a gene: 9. The CDR3 reads CASSLASGQGLNEQYF. CDR3 coding DNA: TGCGCCAGCAGCTTGGCCTCGGGACAGGGACTTAACGAGCAGTACTTC.

The chain recombines TRBV10-3 with TRBJ2-3; 10 bases agree with TRBD2. The CDR3 runs to 13 residues. Germline V gene data show CDR1 as ENHRY and CDR2 as SYGVKD. V trimming: 7 bases; J trimming: 3 bases; junction bases outside the gene matches: 1. CDR3 nucleotides: TGTGCCATCAAGGGACTAGCGACAGATACGCAGTATTTT. As protein: CAIKGLATDTQYF.

V usage is TRBV19 and J usage is TRBJ1-1; unclear D gene. Germline V gives CDR1 LNHDA, CDR2 SQIVND (reference sequence). The CDR3 sequence is 13 residues long. Trimming cost V 5 bases and J 2 bases, with 9 bases left between them. The CDR3 coding sequence is TGTGCCAGTAGTTACAGTTTTAACACTGAAGCTTTCTTT. Residues: CASSYSFNTEAFF.

V and J are TRBV6-4 and TRBJ2-3, with TRBD2 matching 9 bases. Trimming removed 2 bases from V and 6 bases from J; junction bases left unmatched: 6. The length of the CDR3 is 15 residues. Looked up from germline, CDR1 is MRHNA and CDR2 is SNTAGT. The CDR3 region is CASSDGAGGVDTQYF. CDR3 coding DNA: TGTGCCAGCAGTGACGGAGCGGGAGGTGTGGATACGCAGTATTTT.

V and J are TRBV5-4 and TRBJ2-3, with TRBD2 identical over 11 bases. With V trimmed by 6 bases and J by 0 bases, 6 bases remained unmatched. CDR3 size: 16 residues. Germline V gene sequence: CDR1 SGHNT, CDR2 YYREEE (reference sequence). The CDR3 sequence is CASNFRTSGSTDTQYF. As DNA, the CDR3 is TGTGCCAGCAACTTCCGGACTAGCGGGAGCACAGATACGCAGTATTTT.

The V call is TRBV21-1, the J call TRBJ2-7; TRBD2 is the table's D call and was not checked against the DNA. TRBV21-1 has pseudogene status. This CDR3 spans 9 amino acids. The CDR3 bases are TGTGCCAGCAGCAAAGGGGACTCGTTC. Its protein product is CASSKGDSF.

This chain uses TRBV10-3 with TRBJ2-7; D perhaps matches TRBD2 (6 bases). The germline V gene has CDR1 ENHRY and CDR2 SYGVKD. Trimming took 0 bases from V and 0 from J, leaving 12 bases between them. The CDR3 has 16 amino acids. CDR3 DNA sequence: TGTGCCATCAGTGAGTCTGGGACTCTGAGCTCCTACGAGCAGTACTTC. This gives the protein CAISESGTLSSYEQYF.

The DNA of the CDR3 is TGTGCCAGCTCACTGGAGCTACGGCGCTCCTACAATGAGCAGTTCTTC. It specifies CASSLELRRSYNEQFF. The chain joins TRBV18 to TRBJ2-1; no clear D gene. The CDR3 is 16 residues long. V was shortened by 4 bases and J by 0 bases, with 13 bases between the two germline ends. Germline V lookup: CDR1 KGHSH, CDR2 LQKENI.

This chain connects TRBV10-3 to TRBJ1-5; 10 bases map to TRBD1. Unmatched junction bases numbered 1, after V lost 6 bases and J lost 5 bases. The CDR3 is made up of 13 amino acids. Per the germline V gene, CDR1 is ENHRY and CDR2 is SYGVKD. The CDR3 DNA sequence: TGTGCCATCAGCGGGACAGGGGATCAGCCCCAGCATTTT. Its translation: CAISGTGDQPQHF.

The rearrangement joins TRBV3-1 (or the pseudogene TRBV3-2) to TRBJ2-3; D is uncertain. The CDR3 has 15 amino acids. The V end was cut by 4 bases, the J end by 6 bases, with 17 bases between. Germline values: CDR1 LGHDT, CDR2 YNNKEL (reference sequence). CDR3 sequence (DNA): TGTGCCAGCAGCCCCGCCCCGCGGCTGGCGGATACGCAGTATTTT. Translating it yields CASSPAPRLADTQYF.

CDR3 region: CASSPGGGPYSNQPQHF. The DNA for the CDR3 is TGTGCCAGCAGCCCCGGAGGCGGGCCATATAGCAATCAGCCCCAGCATTTT. The chain joins TRBV11-2 to TRBJ1-5; D not resolved. Trimming shortened V by 5 bases and J by 0 bases, and 17 bases separated the two germline ends. The CDR3 consists of 17 residues. The germline V gene encodes CDR1 SGHAT and CDR2 FQNNGV. Variable domain in full (rest from reference TRBV11-2 and TRBJ1-5): EAGVAQSPRYKIIEKRQSVAFWCNPISGHATLYWYQQILGQGPKLLIQFQNNGVVDDSQLPKDRFSAERLKGVDSTLKIQPAKLEDSAVYLCASSPGGGPYSNQPQHFGDGTRLSIL.

The rearrangement uses TRBV7-2 and TRBJ2-5; D ambiguous. Trimming shortened V by 6 bases and J by 3 bases, and 11 bases separated the two germline ends. Germline CDR1 and CDR2: SGHTA and FQGNSA. This CDR3 has 13 residues. This CDR3 is CASRISPKETQYF. CDR3 DNA sequence: TGTGCCAGCAGGATTTCCCCTAAAGAGACCCAGTACTTC.